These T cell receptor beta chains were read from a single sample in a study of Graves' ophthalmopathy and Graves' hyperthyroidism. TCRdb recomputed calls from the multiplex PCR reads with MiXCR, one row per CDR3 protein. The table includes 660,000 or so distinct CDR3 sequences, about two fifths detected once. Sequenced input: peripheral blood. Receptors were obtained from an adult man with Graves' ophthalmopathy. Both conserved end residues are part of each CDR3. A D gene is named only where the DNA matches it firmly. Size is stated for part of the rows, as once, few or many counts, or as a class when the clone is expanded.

CASSFFEGKQYF,TGTGCCAGCAGCTTCTTTGAGGGAAAGCAGTACTTC,-,TRBJ2-7,-,TRBV5-5
CASSQALADFYEQYF,TGTGCCAGCAGCCAAGCCCTAGCAGATTTCTACGAGCAGTACTTC,-,TRBJ2-7,few,TRBV9
CASSFPQETQYF,TGTGCCAGCAGCTTCCCCCAAGAGACCCAGTACTTC,-,TRBJ2-5,many,TRBV7-9
CASSPRGVYEQYF,TGTGCCAGCAGTCCCAGGGGTGTCTACGAGCAGTACTTC,-,TRBJ2-7,many,TRBV6-5
CSDTAFGYGYTF,TGCAGCGACACAGCTTTCGGCTATGGCTACACCTTC,-,TRBJ1-2,many,TRBV29-1
CASSEGRWETQYF,TGTGCCAGCAGTGAAGGTAGATGGGAGACCCAGTACTTC,-,TRBJ2-5,-,TRBV25-1
CSVDGEYGGGYTF,TGCAGCGTTGATGGGGAATACGGAGGTGGCTACACCTTC,-,TRBJ1-2,many,TRBV29-1
CASSLTEQGYGYTF,TGTGCCAGCAGTTTAACCGAACAGGGGTACGGCTACACCTTC,TRBD1,TRBJ1-2,-,TRBV12-3/TRBV12-4
CASSYSLYGEAFF,TGTGCCAGCAGTTACTCGTTGTACGGAGAAGCTTTCTTT,-,TRBJ1-1,-,TRBV6-1
CAGGEGPPFQPQHF,TGTGCCGGGGGTGAGGGTCCCCCCTTTCAGCCCCAGCATTTT,-,TRBJ1-5,many,TRBV2
CASSQDQDGGGYTF,TGCGCCAGCAGCCAAGATCAGGACGGTGGAGGCTACACCTTC,-,TRBJ1-2,many,TRBV4-3
CANSPTLGTGELFF,TGTGCCAACAGCCCCACCCTAGGGACCGGGGAGCTGTTTTTT,-,TRBJ2-2,-,TRBV7-2
CASRPTGSTGELFF,TGTGCCAGTAGGCCTACAGGGTCGACCGGGGAGCTGTTTTTT,-,TRBJ2-2,many,TRBV19
CAIRTEPRSGANVLTF,TGTGCCATCAGGACAGAACCTAGATCTGGGGCCAACGTCCTGACTTTC,-,TRBJ2-6,-,TRBV10-3
CASGDRMNTEAFF,TGTGCCAGCGGGGACAGGATGAACACTGAAGCTTTCTTT,TRBD1,TRBJ1-1,many,TRBV6-6
CASSPTSDRNTEAFF,TGTGCCAGCTCACCGACCAGCGACAGGAACACTGAAGCTTTCTTT,-,TRBJ1-1,-,TRBV24-1
CASSLARQGSYEQYF,TGTGCCAGCAGCTTAGCGCGGCAGGGCTCCTACGAGCAGTACTTC,-,TRBJ2-7,-,TRBV11-1
CASSVGYSYEQYF,TGTGCCAGCAGCGTCGGCTACTCCTACGAGCAGTACTTC,-,TRBJ2-7,few,TRBV9
CAISERTGYDSPLHF,TGTGCCATCAGTGAGCGGACAGGGTATGATTCACCCCTCCACTTT,TRBD1,TRBJ1-6,many,TRBV10-3
CASSLGEQPQHF,TGTGCCAGCAGTTTGGGGGAACAGCCCCAGCATTTT,-,TRBJ1-5,many,TRBV12-3/TRBV12-4
CAWSVGVRVYTF,TGTGCCTGGAGCGTAGGGGTACGCGTCTACACCTTC,-,TRBJ1-2,few,TRBV30
CASSLTPQRKQGSSGYTF,TGCGCCAGCAGCCTGACCCCCCAACGCAAACAGGGGTCCTCTGGCTACACCTTC,TRBD1,TRBJ1-2,few,TRBV4-1
CSAGGRYEQYF,TGCAGCGCAGGGGGCCGCTACGAGCAATACTTC,TRBD1,TRBJ2-7,-,TRBV29-1
CASTSTGADTEAFF,TGTGCCAGCACTTCGACAGGGGCGGACACTGAAGCTTTCTTT,TRBD1,TRBJ1-1,-,TRBV6-1
CASRVGVQETQYF,TGTGCTAGCAGAGTAGGGGTCCAAGAGACCCAGTACTTC,-,TRBJ2-5,-,TRBV7-7
CASSLGQISTDTQYF,TGCGCCAGCAGCTTAGGACAGATTAGCACAGATACGCAGTATTTT,-,TRBJ2-3,few,TRBV5-1
CASRTNRGGTGELFF,TGTGCCAGTCGGACGAACAGGGGAGGGACCGGGGAGCTGTTTTTT,-,TRBJ2-2,many,TRBV12-3/TRBV12-4
CSDPSQGIYGYTF,TGCAGTGACCCCTCACAGGGGATTTATGGCTACACCTTC,TRBD1,TRBJ1-2,-,TRBV29-1
CASGLSKETQYF,TGTGCTAGTGGTTTGTCAAAAGAGACCCAGTACTTC,-,TRBJ2-5,-,TRBV12-5
CASSLDWTSTEAFF,TGTGCCAGCAGCTTAGATTGGACAAGCACTGAAGCTTTCTTT,-,TRBJ1-1,many,TRBV11-3
CASSLRQGSNYGYTF,TGTGCCAGCAGCCTCCGACAGGGCAGTAACTATGGCTACACCTTC,TRBD1,TRBJ1-2,many,TRBV7-9
CASSPRQGFEKLFF,TGTGCCAGCAGCCCCAGACAGGGGTTTGAAAAACTGTTTTTT,TRBD1,TRBJ1-4,few,TRBV7-2
CASSALETQYF,TGTGCCAGCAGCGCCCTAGAGACCCAGTACTTC,-,TRBJ2-5,many,TRBV7-8
CASSSSDRGYEQYF,TGTGCCAGCAGTAGCTCGGACAGGGGCTACGAGCAGTACTTC,TRBD1,TRBJ2-7,many,TRBV2
CASSPHRTEAFF,TGTGCCAGCAGTCCTCATCGCACTGAAGCTTTCTTT,-,TRBJ1-1,many,TRBV12-3/TRBV12-4
CAISEVLTF,TGTGCCATCAGTGAGGTCCTGACTTTC,-,TRBJ2-6,-,TRBV10-3
CASSEGYADQPQHF,TGTGCCAGCAGTGAAGGATACGCAGATCAGCCCCAGCATTTT,-,TRBJ1-5,-,TRBV6-1
CASSPEGGVYGYTF,TGTGCCAGCAGCCCAGAAGGGGGCGTCTATGGCTACACCTTC,TRBD1,TRBJ1-2,-,TRBV2